This TCR beta chain was identified in a study of cytomegalovirus exposure and HLA in healthy donors. Amplification used 60 Vbeta primers and 13 Jbeta primers. Under the authors' procedure: In a later analysis, the count reached 74 million or so unique TCR beta chains, with around 11 million shared. Some clones are missing from TCRdb's copy, which holds only in-frame ones; the method was immunoSEQ multiplex PCR. The DNA was the basis for D and trimming; V, J and clone size are from that table. The table lists about 130,000 clones. This sequence originates from a woman in her sixties or seventies in good health and CMV-seronegative. Sequencing input: PBMCs.

The CDR3 reads CASSLGDRDAETQYF. In nucleotides, the CDR3 is TGTGCCAGCAGCTTAGGAGACAGGGACGCGGAGACCCAGTACTTC. The J gene is TRBJ2-5, the V gene TRBV11-2, with 7 bases fitting TRBD1. The length of the CDR3 is 15 residues. Germline lookup yields CDR1 SGHAT and CDR2 FQNNGV. V gave up 1 base and J gave up 5 bases; unmatched junction bases: 7.